A selection of T cell receptor beta chains follows, all from one sample in a study of blood T cell repertoires in COVID-19. Only in-frame clones appear in the TCRdb table, and some are missing; sequencing was by immunoSEQ multiplex PCR. The sample shows about 230,000 clones, approximately 88% of them seen only once. The specimen sequenced was peripheral blood. These receptor sequences come from a middle-aged man with acute or convalescent COVID-19. Each CDR3 is given with its conserved first and last residue. The D gene is left open where the match is weak. Some rows have no size entry. The others give once, few or many, or a class for an expanded clone.

v_call: TRBV7-8; j_call: TRBJ1-1; d_call: TRBD1; clone_size: .; cdr3_aa: CASSPGGQAGANTEAFF; cdr3_nt: TGTGCCAGCAGCCCAGGGGGACAGGCGGGAGCGAACACTGAAGCTTTCTTT
v_call: TRBV2; j_call: TRBJ1-4; d_call: .; clone_size: .; cdr3_aa: CASREGLGEKLFF; cdr3_nt: TGTGCCAGCAGGGAGGGGCTGGGCGAAAAACTGTTTTTT
v_call: TRBV30; j_call: TRBJ1-1; d_call: TRBD1; clone_size: .; cdr3_aa: CAWSEDRDTEAFF; cdr3_nt: TGTGCCTGGAGTGAGGACAGGGACACTGAAGCTTTCTTT
v_call: TRBV10-3; j_call: TRBJ2-7; d_call: TRBD1; clone_size: .; cdr3_aa: CAISEARTGLEQYF; cdr3_nt: TGTGCCATCAGTGAGGCTCGGACAGGTCTTGAGCAGTACTTC
v_call: TRBV27; j_call: TRBJ1-1; d_call: .; clone_size: .; cdr3_aa: CASSSTLQTEAFF; cdr3_nt: TGTGCCAGCAGTTCGACCCTACAGACTGAAGCTTTCTTT
v_call: TRBV15; j_call: TRBJ2-1; d_call: TRBD2; clone_size: .; cdr3_aa: CATSGWTSGKDRVSYNEQFF; cdr3_nt: TGTGCCACCAGCGGATGGACTAGCGGGAAGGATCGAGTCTCCTACAATGAGCAGTTCTTC
v_call: TRBV15; j_call: TRBJ1-2; d_call: TRBD1; clone_size: .; cdr3_aa: CATSRETGGFGYTF; cdr3_nt: TGTGCCACCAGCAGAGAGACAGGGGGGTTTGGCTACACCTTC
v_call: TRBV19; j_call: TRBJ2-7; d_call: TRBD2; clone_size: once; cdr3_aa: CASSEPRTSADEQYF; cdr3_nt: TGTGCCAGTAGCGAACCCCGGACTAGCGCCGACGAGCAGTACTTC
v_call: TRBV10-3; j_call: TRBJ1-2; d_call: .; clone_size: .; cdr3_aa: CAISLQQENYGYTF; cdr3_nt: TGTGCCATCAGCCTACAACAGGAGAACTATGGCTACACCTTC
v_call: TRBV7-2; j_call: TRBJ2-7; d_call: TRBD2; clone_size: .; cdr3_aa: CASSPLREGYEQYF; cdr3_nt: TGTGCCAGCAGCCCTTTGCGGGAGGGCTACGAGCAGTACTTC
v_call: TRBV4-1; j_call: TRBJ1-2; d_call: .; clone_size: .; cdr3_aa: CASSQDRAGDGYTF; cdr3_nt: TGCGCCAGCAGCCAAGATCGGGCAGGGGATGGCTACACCTTC
v_call: TRBV27; j_call: TRBJ2-7; d_call: TRBD1; clone_size: .; cdr3_aa: CASSRTGRHEQYF; cdr3_nt: TGTGCCAGCAGCCGGACAGGGCGGCACGAGCAGTACTTC
v_call: TRBV6-2/TRBV6-3; j_call: TRBJ1-2; d_call: .; clone_size: .; cdr3_aa: CASSYRHGYGYTF; cdr3_nt: TGTGCCAGCAGTTACAGACATGGCTATGGCTACACCTTC
v_call: TRBV15; j_call: TRBJ1-2; d_call: .; clone_size: few; cdr3_aa: CATSRDLAGPQGYTF; cdr3_nt: TGTGCCACCAGCAGAGATTTAGCGGGGCCGCAGGGCTACACCTTC
v_call: TRBV7-2; j_call: TRBJ1-3; d_call: .; clone_size: once; cdr3_aa: CASSAGVSGNTIYF; cdr3_nt: TGTGCCAGCAGCGCAGGGGTCTCTGGAAACACCATATATTTT